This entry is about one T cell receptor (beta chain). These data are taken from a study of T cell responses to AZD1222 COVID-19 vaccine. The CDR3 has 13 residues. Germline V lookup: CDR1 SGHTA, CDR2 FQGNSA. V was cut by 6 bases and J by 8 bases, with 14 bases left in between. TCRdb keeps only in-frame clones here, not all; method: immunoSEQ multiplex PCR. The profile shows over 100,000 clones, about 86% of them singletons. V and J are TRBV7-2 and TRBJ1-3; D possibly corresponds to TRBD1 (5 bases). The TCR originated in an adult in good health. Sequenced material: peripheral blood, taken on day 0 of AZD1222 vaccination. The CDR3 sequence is CASRIVGGDTIYF. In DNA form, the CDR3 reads TGTGCCAGCAGGATAGTGGGGGGGGACACCATATATTTT.